The next 32 T cell receptor beta chains were all read from a single sample in a study of T cells in Graves' hyperthyroidism and ophthalmopathy (dated by TCRdb to the late 2010s). The library relied on multiplex PCR. Reads for this sample came from an Illumina HiSeq 2000. TCR beta CDR3 regions were amplified from RNA transcripts. For the first round of RT-PCR on the TCR CDR3, the HTBI primer set was used together with the Qiagen OneStep RT-PCR kit. TCRdb trimmed the raw reads at Q25, called clones with MiXCR and kept productive beta chains. Each entry is one CDR3 protein sequence, shown with its most common DNA and genes. In this sample the table shows fewer than 250,000 distinct CDR3 sequences, 17% of which occur a single time. 50% of the sample comes from the top ten. The sequencing sample was made of blood. The receptors derive from a man aged 50 or older with Graves' hyperthyroidism.

In the case of this clonotype: Possible read error: a much larger clone is one base away. V and J are TRBV10-3 and TRBJ1-1; D not certain. The CDR3 length is 13 residues. Looked up from germline, CDR1 is ENHRY and CDR2 is SYGVKD. The DNA of the CDR3 is TGTGTCATCAGAGCGGGCGGCGGCACTGAAGCTTTCTTT. Its translation is CVIRAGGGTEAFF.

This clonotype was seen many times. The genes are TRBV7-2 and TRBJ2-7; no reliable D call. The CDR3 covers 15 residues. Trimming stripped 0 bases from V and 0 bases from J, with 9 bases between. Germline loops: CDR1 SGHTA, CDR2 FQGNSA. The CDR3 DNA reads TGTGCCAGCAGCTTAGCGCTACAATACTCCTACGAGCAGTACTTC. This encodes CASSLALQYSYEQYF.

The table lists this clonotype with a few counts. This chain links TRBV20-1 with TRBJ2-2; TRBD2 might be the D (6 bases). CDR1 is DFQATT and CDR2 is SNEGSKA in the germline V gene (reference sequence). This CDR3 has 14 amino acids. Trimming took off 1 base at V and 2 bases at J, with 8 bases between the two ends. The CDR3, as DNA: TGCAGTGCTAGAGTTAGCGGAAACACCGGGGAGCTGTTTTTT. Translating gives CSARVSGNTGELFF.

V usage is TRBV7-9 and J usage is TRBJ2-7; 8 nucleotides agree with TRBD2. The CDR3 has 15 residues. V lost 5 bases to trimming and J lost 5 bases; unmatched junction nucleotides: 11. CDR1 and CDR2 (germline): SEHNR, FQNEAQ (reference sequence). The CDR3 DNA reads TGTGCCAGCAGCCCAGCCGGGAGGGGGGTTAACGAGCAGTACTTC. It translates to CASSPAGRGVNEQYF.

This clonotype has a handful of counts. The genes are TRBV6-1 and TRBJ1-2; D remains unclear. V shed 2 bases and J shed 0 bases, with 7 bases lying between them. Germline V gene sequence: CDR1 MNHNS, CDR2 SASEGT. The CDR3 has 14 amino acids. The chain's CDR3 is CASSESGTNYGYTF. The DNA for the CDR3 is TGTGCCAGCAGTGAAAGTGGGACTAACTATGGCTACACCTTC.

There are many counts of this clonotype. This chain joins TRBV28 and TRBJ2-7; the match to TRBD1 covers 8 bases. Looked up from germline, CDR1 is MDHEN and CDR2 is SYDVKM. Trimming at V came to 3 bases and at J to 1 base, leaving 5 bases not matched to a gene. This CDR3 comprises 15 residues. Here the CDR3 DNA reads TGTGCCAGCAGTTTGGACAGGGAACTTTCCTACGAGCAGTACTTC. This sequence encodes CASSLDRELSYEQYF. Complete variable domain (other parts from reference TRBV28 and TRBJ2-7): DVKVTQSSRYLVKRTGEKVFLECVQDMDHENMFWYRQDPGLGLRLIYFSYDVKMKEKGDIPEGYSVSREKKERFSLILESASTNQTSMYLCASSLDRELSYEQYFGPGTRLTVT.

V and J are TRBV7-9 and TRBJ1-5; D is unclear. Germline CDR1 reads SEHNR; CDR2 reads FQNEAQ (reference sequence). Trimming left V 5 bases short and J 4 bases short, with 9 bases between. This CDR3 contains 13 residues. The CDR3 DNA sequence: TGTGCCAGCAGCCAACGAGCTAATCAGCCCCAGCATTTT. Its protein product is CASSQRANQPQHF.

The rearrangement joins TRBV4-2 to TRBJ2-1; 8 positions agree with TRBD2. The trim removed 8 bases at V and 4 bases at J, leaving 13 bases unmatched. CDR1 LGHNA and CDR2 YNFKEQ come from the germline V gene. The CDR3 loop spans 16 amino acids. The CDR3 nucleotides are TGTGCCAGCTGGACTAGCCGGGTTAATGGATACAATGAGCAGTTCTTC. It specifies CASWTSRVNGYNEQFF.

V and J are TRBV19 and TRBJ2-5, with 7 bases aligning to TRBD2. The junction had 4 bases not matched to a gene; V was cut back by 8 bases and J by 1 base. The CDR3 extends over 13 amino acids. Per the germline V gene, CDR1 is LNHDA and CDR2 is SQIVND (reference sequence). The CDR3 sequence: CASGLGIQETQYF. The CDR3 coding sequence is TGTGCCAGTGGACTAGGGATCCAAGAGACCCAGTACTTC.

V is TRBV13 and J is TRBJ2-4, with 12 bases matching TRBD1. Germline CDR1 reads PRHDT; CDR2 reads FYEKMQ (reference sequence). This CDR3 is built from 16 residues. V lost 4 bases to trimming and J lost 4 bases; unmatched junction nucleotides: 5. The CDR3 nucleotides are TGTGCCAGCAGCTACGGGACAGGGGGCCTTAAAAACATTCAGTACTTC. Translation: CASSYGTGGLKNIQYF.

This clonotype has ten or more counts. The chain combines TRBV11-2 with TRBJ2-5; 7 nucleotides line up with TRBD2. From germline, CDR1 is SGHAT and CDR2 FQNNGV. V was pared by 2 bases and J by 4 bases, with 7 bases of the junction left unmatched. This CDR3 has 15 residues. CDR3 bases: TGTGCCAGCAGCTTACCTCTGGGAGGGGCAGAGACCCAGTACTTC. As protein: CASSLPLGGAETQYF.

This clonotype was recorded at least ten times. The chain uses TRBV12-3 or TRBV12-4 and TRBJ2-7; 9 bases are a match to TRBD1. This CDR3 contains 16 residues. V shed 8 bases, J shed 5 bases, and the junction held 16 bases outside the gene matches. The CDR3: CASGYHLGTGFHEQYF. CDR3 coding DNA: TGTGCCAGCGGTTACCACCTCGGGACAGGGTTCCACGAGCAGTACTTC.

The V and J genes are TRBV11-3 and TRBJ2-7, with TRBD2 identical over 11 bases. CDR3 length equals 14 residues. Trimming cost V 5 bases and J 3 bases; bases outside gene matches: 3. Germline V gene lookup returns CDR1 SGHNT and CDR2 YENEEA. In DNA, the CDR3 is TGTGCCAGCAGCCCTAGCGGGAGGTTCTACGAGCAGTACTTC. Translating gives CASSPSGRFYEQYF.

This clonotype was counted at least ten times. The chain couples TRBV7-9 to TRBJ2-7, with unresolved D. This CDR3 region has 16 residues. CDR1 is SEHNR and CDR2 is FQNEAQ in the germline V gene (reference sequence). V shed 2 bases and J shed 6 bases, with 20 bases lying between them. The CDR3 sequence is CASSLRSGTDPVEQYF. The CDR3 DNA sequence: TGTGCCAGCAGCTTACGATCTGGCACAGACCCCGTCGAGCAGTACTTC.

This clonotype was seen a few times. The chain joins TRBV10-3 to TRBJ2-7; 7 bases agree with TRBD2. V shed 7 bases and J 4 bases; nucleotides not matched to a gene: 10. The V gene's germline CDR1 is ENHRY and CDR2 SYGVKD. The CDR3 is made up of 14 amino acids. The CDR3 DNA is TGTGCCATCAAGGTCGAGCGGGAAATTTACGAGCAGTACTTC. The encoded protein is CAIKVEREIYEQYF.

This clonotype was detected only once. The chain couples TRBV30 to TRBJ1-5; TRBD1 agrees at 12 bases. The CDR3 spans 17 residues. V lost 5 bases, J lost 0 bases, and 8 bases stayed unmatched. Germline lookup yields CDR1 GTSNPN and CDR2 SVGIG (reference sequence). The CDR3 reads CAWGRDRGLSSNQPQHF. CDR3 sequence (DNA): TGTGCCTGGGGCCGGGACAGGGGGCTGAGTAGCAATCAGCCCCAGCATTTT.

This clonotype has ten or more counts. The chain couples TRBV18 to TRBJ1-3; tentative D call: TRBD1 (6 bases). This CDR3 region has 16 residues. Germline assignment: CDR1 KGHSH and CDR2 LQKENI. Deletions cut 3 bases from V and 0 bases from J, with 12 bases between. CDR3 in DNA: TGTGCCAGCTCACCTGGACAGATCGGCTCTGGAAACACCATATATTTT. It translates to CASSPGQIGSGNTIYF. Drawing the rest from reference TRBV18 and TRBJ1-3, the complete variable domain is NAGVMQNPRHLVRRRGQEARLRCSPMKGHSHVYWYRQLPEEGLKFMVYLQKENIIDESGMPKERFSAEFPKEGPSILRIQQVVRGDSAAYFCASSPGQIGSGNTIYFGEGSWLTVV.

V usage is TRBV5-5 and J usage is TRBJ2-1; weak D call: TRBD1 (7 bases). Per germline, CDR1 SGHKS and CDR2 YYEKEE (reference sequence). With 5 bases removed from V and 4 bases from J, the gap between germline ends came to 16 bases. The CDR3 runs 15 residues. The CDR3 reads CASSFAGQLYNEQFF. CDR3 bases: TGTGCCAGCAGTTTTGCGGGACAGCTATACAATGAGCAGTTCTTC.

The table lists this clonotype with many counts. V gene TRBV13 combines with J gene TRBJ2-5; no reliable D call. The CDR3 loop spans 12 amino acids. V lost 5 bases to trimming and J lost 0 bases, with 4 bases between them. The germline V gene encodes CDR1 PRHDT and CDR2 FYEKMQ (reference sequence). This CDR3 is CASSKYQETQYF. Here the CDR3 DNA reads TGTGCCAGCAGCAAATACCAAGAGACCCAGTACTTC. Full variable domain (outside the CDR3, taken from reference TRBV13 and TRBJ2-5): AAGVIQSPRHLIKEKRETATLKCYPIPRHDTVYWYQQGPGQDPQFLISFYEKMQSDKGSIPDRFSAQQFSDYHSELNMSSLELGDSALYFCASSKYQETQYFGPGTRLLVL.

This clonotype appeared many times. This chain uses TRBV12-3 or TRBV12-4 with TRBJ2-3, with a tentative D call TRBD2 (6 bases). This CDR3 is built from 13 residues. V lost 3 bases, J lost 5 bases, and 9 bases lay in between. The CDR3 DNA is TGTGCCAGCAGTTTGGGAGCGGGAGATACGCAGTATTTT. It codes for CASSLGAGDTQYF.

Ten or more counts support this clonotype. This rearrangement joins TRBV5-1 to TRBJ2-7; 8 nucleotides match TRBD2. CDR1 SGHRS and CDR2 YFSETQ come from the germline V gene. CDR3 length equals 17 residues. V lost 4 bases to trimming and J lost 5 bases; unmatched junction nucleotides: 17. The CDR3: CASSRLFNSGNRDEQYF. DNA for the CDR3: TGCGCCAGCAGCCGCCTGTTTAATAGCGGGAATCGGGACGAGCAGTACTTC.

Only a few counts were recorded for this clonotype. In DNA form, the CDR3 reads TGTGCCAGCAGCGACACTAGCGGGGGCACAGATACGCAGTATTTT. This sequence encodes CASSDTSGGTDTQYF. The rearrangement links TRBV5-4 to TRBJ2-3; 10 positions agree with TRBD2. The trim removed 4 bases at V and 1 base at J, leaving 3 bases unmatched. Germline assignment: CDR1 SGHNT and CDR2 YYREEE (reference sequence). The length of the CDR3 is 15 residues.

The chain uses TRBV5-6 and TRBJ1-1, with D possibly being TRBD1 (5 bases). Germline CDR1 is SGHDT and CDR2 is YYEEEE. The CDR3 length is 16 residues. Between the trimmed V and J ends, which lost 0 bases and 0 bases, there was a span of 12 bases. CDR3 in amino acids: CASSLGGEGMNTEAFF. CDR3 in DNA: TGTGCCAGCAGCTTGGGGGGGGAGGGAATGAACACTGAAGCTTTCTTT.

Notes on this clonotype: Mismatch with germline at one junction end may stem from a read error. The rearrangement joins TRBV7-7 to TRBJ2-3, with D uncertain. Germline-derived CDR1 and CDR2 are SSHAT and FNYEAQ (reference sequence). The length of the CDR3 is 14 residues. This CDR3 reads CASSLGWRDPTQYF. CDR3 nucleotide sequence: TGTGCTAGCAGCTTAGGGTGGCGTGATCCTACGCAGTATTTT.

For this clonotype: One junction end disagrees with the germline gene, perhaps due to a read error. The chain has TRBV11-2 and TRBJ2-3; 9 bases map to TRBD2. Germline CDR1 is SGHAT and CDR2 is FQNNGV. The CDR3 length is 17 residues. In DNA, the CDR3 is TGTGCCAGCAGCGTAGATTCCAATAGCGGGGGTTACGGTACGCAGTATTTT. It specifies CASSVDSNSGGYGTQYF.

This clonotype was recorded many times. V is TRBV29-1 and J is TRBJ2-3, with TRBD2 matching 10 bases. The CDR3 has 14 amino acids. Germline CDR1 SQVTM, CDR2 ANQGSEA. Trimming took 8 bases from V and 2 from J; bases not matched to a gene: 7. The CDR3 region is CSKIAGGSTDTQYF. The CDR3 nucleotides read TGCAGCAAGATAGCGGGGGGTTCCACAGATACGCAGTATTTT.

This clonotype has at least ten counts. The V call is TRBV3-1, the J call TRBJ1-1; possibly TRBD1 for D (5 bases). The CDR3 length is 13 residues. Germline values: CDR1 LGHDT, CDR2 YNNKEL (reference sequence). With 4 bases removed from V and 5 bases from J, the gap between germline ends came to 11 bases. CDR3 sequence reads: CASSRRGGTEAFF. For the CDR3, the DNA is TGTGCCAGCAGCCGAAGGGGAGGGACTGAAGCTTTCTTT. The variable domain in full, with the rest retrieved from reference TRBV3-1 and TRBJ1-1, is DTAVSQTPKYLVTQMGNDKSIKCEQNLGHDTMYWYKQDSKKFLKIMFSYNNKELIINETVPNRFSPKSPDKAHLNLHINSLELGDSAVYFCASSRRGGTEAFFGQGTRLTVV.

Many counts were recorded for this clonotype. J is TRBJ1-5 and V is TRBV10-3; 10 bases align to TRBD1. This CDR3 has 16 residues. Germline-derived CDR1 and CDR2 are ENHRY and SYGVKD. V shed 4 bases, J shed 9 bases, and the junction held 12 bases outside the gene matches. This CDR3 reads CAISATSGTGVSPQHF. The CDR3 nucleotides read TGTGCCATCAGTGCCACGAGCGGGACAGGGGTTTCGCCCCAGCATTTT.

This clonotype was counted many times. The chain has TRBV7-6 and TRBJ2-1, with no clear D. The V gene's germline CDR1 is SGHVS and CDR2 FNYEAQ. This CDR3 is 13 amino acids long. V gave up 1 base and J gave up 8 bases, with 9 bases separating them. The CDR3 sequence: CASSLGVGDEQFF. CDR3 coding DNA: TGTGCCAGCAGCTTAGGGGTAGGCGATGAGCAGTTCTTC.

The chain joins TRBV7-2 to TRBJ2-4, with 9 bases matching TRBD1. The CDR3 spans 14 residues. V lost 5 bases, J lost 6 bases, and 5 bases stayed unmatched. Germline V lookup: CDR1 SGHTA, CDR2 FQGNSA. The CDR3: CASSRQGGGNIQYF. The DNA for the CDR3 is TGTGCCAGCAGCAGACAGGGGGGAGGAAACATTCAGTACTTC.

This clonotype was detected many times. The chain couples TRBV5-1 to TRBJ2-2; D not certain. This CDR3 contains 13 residues. Germline CDR1 is SGHRS and CDR2 is YFSETQ. V was clipped by 0 bases and J by 7 bases, with 7 bases between them. The DNA of the CDR3 is TGCGCCAGCAGCTTGGCGGACGACGGGGAGCTGTTTTTT. It is translated as CASSLADDGELFF.

This clonotype appeared many times. V gene TRBV6-1 combines with J gene TRBJ1-1; no reliable D call. Germline assignment: CDR1 MNHNS and CDR2 SASEGT. The germline V and J ends were trimmed by 2 bases and 1 base, with 11 bases remaining between them. The CDR3 loop spans 15 amino acids. The CDR3 DNA follows: TGTGCCAGCAGTGAAAACCCAGATACGAACACTGAAGCTTTCTTT. It yields the protein CASSENPDTNTEAFF.